These T cell receptor beta chains were read from a single sample in a study of T cells in Graves' hyperthyroidism and ophthalmopathy. MiXCR, run by TCRdb on the multiplex PCR reads, gives a single entry per CDR3 protein. The sample carries some 530,000 distinct CDR3 sequences, approximately 22% recorded once. What was sequenced was blood. All receptors come from a woman in her 70s with Graves' ophthalmopathy. Both conserved end residues are part of each CDR3. The D gene is left open where the match is weak. Clone size is shown for a subset of rows, as once, few, many or a class of expanded clone.

J gene,clone size,V gene,D gene,CDR3 protein,CDR3 DNA
TRBJ1-5,-,TRBV18,-,CASSPGPSNQSQHF,TGTGCCAGCTCACCGGGACCGAGCAATCAGTCCCAGCATTTT
TRBJ1-2,few,TRBV12-3/TRBV12-4,-,CASSLEVTYGYTF,TGTGCCAGCAGTTTAGAGGTGACCTATGGCTACACCTTC
TRBJ2-5,-,TRBV6-2/TRBV6-3,-,CASRARRRLETQYF,TGTGCCAGCCGGGCCCGAAGGCGGCTAGAGACCCAGTACTTC
TRBJ2-1,-,TRBV7-9,-,CASSVPENYNEQFF,TGTGCCAGCAGCGTTCCGGAGAACTACAATGAGCAGTTCTTC
TRBJ2-7,-,TRBV5-4,TRBD2,CASSLAAGSPYEQYF,TGTGCCAGCAGCTTGGCAGCGGGATCCCCCTACGAGCAGTACTTC
TRBJ2-4,-,TRBV12-3/TRBV12-4,TRBD2,CASSFYPGGNIQYF,TGTGCCAGCAGTTTCTACCCGGGGGGAAACATTCAGTACTTC
TRBJ1-2,few,TRBV5-6,-,CASSLQGYNYGYTF,TGTGCCAGCAGCCTCCAGGGGTATAACTATGGCTACACCTTC
TRBJ2-1,many,TRBV6-2/TRBV6-3,-,CASSYTGWNEQFF,TGTGCCAGCAGTTACACAGGGTGGAATGAGCAGTTCTTC
TRBJ2-1,few,TRBV20-1,TRBD2,CSAGGASPNEQFF,TGCAGTGCCGGGGGGGCTAGCCCCAATGAGCAGTTCTTC
TRBJ1-1,-,TRBV5-1,-,CAGSKDGGGTEAFF,TGCGCCGGCAGCAAGGACGGCGGGGGCACTGAAGCTTTCTTT
TRBJ2-5,-,TRBV30,TRBD1,CAWSVLGGTGAETQYF,TGTGCCTGGAGTGTACTCGGGGGGACAGGGGCAGAGACCCAGTACTTC
TRBJ1-1,-,TRBV20-1,-,CSAREGGTPRTEAFF,TGCAGTGCTAGAGAAGGGGGGACACCCAGGACTGAAGCTTTCTTT
TRBJ2-1,-,TRBV7-9,TRBD2,CASSRFSGSAYNEQFF,TGTGCCAGCAGCCGATTTAGCGGGAGCGCCTACAATGAGCAGTTCTTC
TRBJ1-1,-,TRBV5-5,-,CASSPEGSGRTEAFF,TGTGCCAGCAGCCCAGAGGGTTCGGGACGTACTGAAGCTTTCTTT
TRBJ1-1,-,TRBV7-9,-,CASSQAQGTNTEAFF,TGTGCCAGCAGCCAAGCCCAGGGGACGAACACTGAAGCTTTCTTT
TRBJ2-1,-,TRBV7-2,TRBD2,CASSLHLEREGLGEQFF,TGTGCCAGCAGCTTACATTTGGAGCGGGAGGGGTTAGGTGAGCAGTTCTTC
TRBJ2-2,-,TRBV9,-,CASSVASGGTQVTGELFF,TGTGCCAGCAGCGTAGCTTCCGGTGGGACTCAAGTCACCGGGGAGCTGTTTTTT
TRBJ2-2,many,TRBV7-3,-,CASRPGLNTGELFF,TGTGCCAGCAGACCGGGACTTAACACCGGGGAGCTGTTTTTT
TRBJ2-7,-,TRBV19,-,CASSMGWASEQYF,TGTGCCAGTAGTATGGGATGGGCTAGCGAGCAGTACTTC
TRBJ2-3,many,TRBV6-2/TRBV6-3,TRBD2,CASSYSGLAGGHTDTQYF,TGTGCCAGCAGTTACTCTGGGCTAGCGGGAGGCCACACAGATACGCAGTATTTT
TRBJ2-1,few,TRBV6-1,TRBD2,CASRNGLGGHEQFF,TGTGCCAGCAGAAACGGACTAGGCGGGCATGAGCAGTTCTTC
TRBJ2-4,-,TRBV11-2,TRBD2,CASSPGLAGNIQYF,TGTGCCAGCAGCCCAGGACTAGCGGGGAACATTCAGTACTTC
TRBJ1-6,-,TRBV3-1,TRBD1,CASSHRQGSSPLHF,TGTGCCAGCAGCCATCGACAGGGGAGTTCACCCCTCCACTTT
TRBJ2-7,many,TRBV2,-,CASRAPGTGYEQYF,TGTGCCAGCAGAGCCCCGGGAACCGGGTACGAGCAGTACTTC
TRBJ1-5,-,TRBV6-1,TRBD1,CASSDPGGLVQPQHF,TGTGCCAGCAGTGATCCAGGGGGCTTGGTCCAGCCCCAGCATTTT
TRBJ2-7,once,TRBV11-2,TRBD2,CASSLGTSGRCEQYF,TGTGCCAGCAGCTTGGGCACTAGCGGAAGATGCGAGCAGTACTTC
TRBJ1-5,-,TRBV20-1,-,CSARQGMNQPQHF,TGCAGTGCTAGACAGGGGATGAATCAGCCCCAGCATTTT
TRBJ2-7,few,TRBV30,-,CAWSPGLEWHEQYF,TGTGCCTGGAGCCCCGGACTTGAATGGCACGAGCAGTACTTC
TRBJ1-1,many,TRBV30,-,CAWSRLETEAFF,TGTGCCTGGAGTCGTTTGGAGACTGAAGCTTTCTTT
TRBJ2-3,-,TRBV9,-,CASSWGARQTTDTQYF,TGTGCCAGCAGCTGGGGGGCTAGGCAGACCACAGATACGCAGTATTTT
TRBJ2-7,-,TRBV7-2,-,CASSLARGRGFSYEQYF,TGTGCCAGCAGCTTAGCCAGGGGTCGGGGATTCAGTTACGAGCAGTACTTC
TRBJ1-5,many,TRBV3-1,-,CASSPGAGPQHF,TGTGCCAGCAGCCCCGGGGCAGGTCCCCAGCATTTT
TRBJ2-7,-,TRBV7-2,-,CASSLNSGRTGDEQYF,TGTGCCAGCAGCTTAAACAGCGGGCGAACAGGGGACGAGCAGTACTTC
TRBJ1-3,few,TRBV3-1,-,CASSQGGGARGNTIYF,TGTGCCAGCAGCCAAGGCGGAGGGGCTCGTGGAAACACCATATATTTT
TRBJ2-7,-,TRBV6-1,-,CASSRRSGRYEQYF,TGTGCCAGCAGTCGTAGATCTGGGAGGTACGAGCAGTACTTC
TRBJ1-1,few,TRBV7-2,-,CASSLRWPALNTEAFF,TGTGCCAGCAGCTTAAGATGGCCAGCTTTGAACACTGAAGCTTTCTTT
TRBJ2-7,-,TRBV12-3/TRBV12-4,-,CASSPRRGPFHEQYF,TGTGCCAGCAGCCCGCGGCGAGGTCCCTTCCACGAGCAGTACTTC
TRBJ2-5,many,TRBV19,TRBD2,CASSPPLAGKKQETQYF,TGTGCCAGTAGTCCCCCCTTAGCGGGGAAGAAACAAGAGACCCAGTACTTC
TRBJ1-6,few,TRBV6-1,-,CASSEANLYMLYNSPLHF,TGTGCCAGCAGTGAAGCCAACCTCTATATGTTATATAATTCACCCCTCCACTTT
TRBJ2-1,few,TRBV5-1,-,CASTDWEGVDNEQFF,TGCGCCAGCACCGACTGGGAGGGGGTGGACAATGAGCAGTTCTTC
TRBJ2-6,-,TRBV3-1,-,CASSQASGANVLTF,TGTGCCAGCAGCCAAGCCTCTGGGGCCAACGTCCTGACTTTC
TRBJ2-5,many,TRBV28,TRBD1,CASSLGAGGETQYF,TGTGCCAGCAGTTTAGGGGCAGGGGGAGAGACCCAGTACTTC
TRBJ1-2,-,TRBV30,-,CAWSTRRDSGYTF,TGTGCCTGGAGCACGAGGAGAGATAGCGGCTACACCTTC
TRBJ2-3,many,TRBV5-1,-,CASSSQPYRTDTQYF,TGCGCCAGCAGCTCACAGCCATATCGCACAGATACGCAGTATTTT
TRBJ2-7,few,TRBV7-9,-,CASSNGRDSYEQYF,TGTGCCAGCAGCAACGGACGGGACTCCTACGAGCAGTACTTC